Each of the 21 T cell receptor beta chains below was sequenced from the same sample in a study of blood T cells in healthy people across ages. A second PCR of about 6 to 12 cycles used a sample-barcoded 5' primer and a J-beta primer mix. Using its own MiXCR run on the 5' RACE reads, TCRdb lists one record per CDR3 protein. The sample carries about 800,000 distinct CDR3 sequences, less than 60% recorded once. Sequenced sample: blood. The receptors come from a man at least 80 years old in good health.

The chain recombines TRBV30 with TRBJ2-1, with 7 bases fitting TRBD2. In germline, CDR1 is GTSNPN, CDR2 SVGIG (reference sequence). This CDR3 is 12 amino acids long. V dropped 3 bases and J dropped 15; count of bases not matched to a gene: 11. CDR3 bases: TGTGCCTGGAGGTACGGGACTAACGATGTGTTCTTC. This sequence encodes CAWRYGTNDVFF.

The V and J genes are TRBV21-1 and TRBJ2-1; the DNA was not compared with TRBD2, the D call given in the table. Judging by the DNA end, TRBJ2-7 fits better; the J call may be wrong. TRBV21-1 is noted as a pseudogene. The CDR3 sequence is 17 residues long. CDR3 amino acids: CASSNWHSPLSYNEQYF. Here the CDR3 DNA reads TGTGCCAGCAGCAATTGGCACAGTCCGCTCTCCTACAATGAGCAGTACTTC.

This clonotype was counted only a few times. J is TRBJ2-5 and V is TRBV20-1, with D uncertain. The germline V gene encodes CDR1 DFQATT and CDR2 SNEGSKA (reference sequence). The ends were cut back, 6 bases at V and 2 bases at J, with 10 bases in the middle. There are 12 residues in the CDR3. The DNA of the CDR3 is TGCAGTGCATCGTTACGTCAAGAGACCCAGTACTTC. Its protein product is CSASLRQETQYF.

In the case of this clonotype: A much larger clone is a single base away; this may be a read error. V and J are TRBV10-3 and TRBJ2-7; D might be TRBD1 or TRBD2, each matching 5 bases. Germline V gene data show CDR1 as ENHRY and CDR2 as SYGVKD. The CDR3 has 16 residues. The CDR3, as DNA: TGTGCCATCAGTAAGTCTCAACAGAGGGGACGCTACGAGCAGTACTTC. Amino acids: CAISKSQQRGRYEQYF.

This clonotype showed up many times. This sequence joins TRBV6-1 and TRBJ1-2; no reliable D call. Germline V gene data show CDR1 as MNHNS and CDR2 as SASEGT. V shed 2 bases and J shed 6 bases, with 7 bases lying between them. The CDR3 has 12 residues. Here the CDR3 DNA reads TGTGCCAGCAGTGAACTCCGAAATGGCTACACCTTC. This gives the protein CASSELRNGYTF.

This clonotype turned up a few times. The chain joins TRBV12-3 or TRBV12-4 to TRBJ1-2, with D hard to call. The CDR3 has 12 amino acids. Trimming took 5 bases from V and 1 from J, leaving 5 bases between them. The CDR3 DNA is TGTGCCAGCAGTAGGGATAACTATGGCTACACCTTC. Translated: CASSRDNYGYTF.

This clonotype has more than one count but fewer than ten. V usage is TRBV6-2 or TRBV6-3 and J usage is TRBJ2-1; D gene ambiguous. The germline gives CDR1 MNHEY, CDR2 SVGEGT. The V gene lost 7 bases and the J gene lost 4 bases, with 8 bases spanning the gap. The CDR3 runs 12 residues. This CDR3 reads CASKDIYNEQFF. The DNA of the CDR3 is TGTGCCAGCAAAGACATATACAATGAGCAGTTCTTC.

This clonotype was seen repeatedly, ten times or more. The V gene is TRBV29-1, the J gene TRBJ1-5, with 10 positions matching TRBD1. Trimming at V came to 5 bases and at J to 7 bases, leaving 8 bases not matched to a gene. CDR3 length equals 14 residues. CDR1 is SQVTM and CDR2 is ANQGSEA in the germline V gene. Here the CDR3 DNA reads TGCAGCGTTTCGGGGACAGGGGTGGAGCAGCCCCAGCATTTT. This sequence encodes CSVSGTGVEQPQHF.

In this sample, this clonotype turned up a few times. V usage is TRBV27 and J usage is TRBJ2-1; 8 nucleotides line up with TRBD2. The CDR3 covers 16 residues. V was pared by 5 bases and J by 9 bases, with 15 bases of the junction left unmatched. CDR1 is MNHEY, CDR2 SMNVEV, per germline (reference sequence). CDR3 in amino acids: CASSGIRTGLVPEQFF. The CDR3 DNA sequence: TGTGCCAGCAGTGGGATAAGGACGGGACTAGTTCCTGAGCAGTTCTTC.

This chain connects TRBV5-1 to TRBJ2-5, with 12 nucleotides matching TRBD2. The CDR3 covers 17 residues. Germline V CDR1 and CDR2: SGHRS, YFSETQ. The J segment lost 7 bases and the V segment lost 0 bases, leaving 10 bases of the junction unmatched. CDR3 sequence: CASSLGARLAGVGTQYF. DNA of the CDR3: TGCGCCAGCAGCTTGGGCGCCCGACTAGCGGGAGTAGGGACCCAGTACTTC.

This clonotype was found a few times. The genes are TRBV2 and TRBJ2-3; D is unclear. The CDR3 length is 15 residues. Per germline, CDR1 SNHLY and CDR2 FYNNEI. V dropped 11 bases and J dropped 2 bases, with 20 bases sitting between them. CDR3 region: CAQQQADRTTDTQYF. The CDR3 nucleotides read TGTGCCCAGCAGCAGGCGGACCGCACCACAGATACGCAGTATTTT.

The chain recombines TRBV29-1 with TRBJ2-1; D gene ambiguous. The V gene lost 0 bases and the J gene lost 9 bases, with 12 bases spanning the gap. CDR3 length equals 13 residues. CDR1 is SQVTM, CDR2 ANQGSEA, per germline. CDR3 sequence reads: CSVEDTSLAEQFF. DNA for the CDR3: TGCAGCGTTGAAGATACGAGCCTGGCTGAGCAGTTCTTC.

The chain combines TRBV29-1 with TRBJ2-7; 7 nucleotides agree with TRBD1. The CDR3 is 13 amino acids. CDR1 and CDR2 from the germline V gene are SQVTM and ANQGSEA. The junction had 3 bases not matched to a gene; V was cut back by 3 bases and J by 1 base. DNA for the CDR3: TGCAGCGTTGAGATGGGACAGTCCTACGAGCAGTACTTC. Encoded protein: CSVEMGQSYEQYF.

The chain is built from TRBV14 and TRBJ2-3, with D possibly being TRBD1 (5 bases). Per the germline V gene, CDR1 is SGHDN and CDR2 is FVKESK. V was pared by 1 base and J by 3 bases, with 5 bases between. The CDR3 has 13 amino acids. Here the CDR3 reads CASSQGQTDTQYF. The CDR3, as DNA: TGTGCCAGCAGCCAAGGACAGACAGATACGCAGTATTTT.

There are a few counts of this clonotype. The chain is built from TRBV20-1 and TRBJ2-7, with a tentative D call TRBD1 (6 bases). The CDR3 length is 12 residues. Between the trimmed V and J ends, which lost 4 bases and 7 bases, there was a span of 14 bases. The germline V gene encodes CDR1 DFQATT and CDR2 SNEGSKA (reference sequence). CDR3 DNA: TGCAGTGCTATCATACAGGGCGATGAGCAGTACTTC. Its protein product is CSAIIQGDEQYF.

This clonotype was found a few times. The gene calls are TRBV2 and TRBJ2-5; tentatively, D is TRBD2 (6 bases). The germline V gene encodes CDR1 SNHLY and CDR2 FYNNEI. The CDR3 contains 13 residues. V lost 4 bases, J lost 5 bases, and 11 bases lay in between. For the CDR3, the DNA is TGTGCCAGCAGTGGCGGGGCCAGGGAGACCCAGTACTTC. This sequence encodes CASSGGARETQYF.

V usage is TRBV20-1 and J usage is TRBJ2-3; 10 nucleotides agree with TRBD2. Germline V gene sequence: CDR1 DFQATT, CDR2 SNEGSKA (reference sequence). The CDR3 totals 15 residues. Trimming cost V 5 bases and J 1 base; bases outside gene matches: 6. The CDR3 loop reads CSASLAGVGTDTQYF. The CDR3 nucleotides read TGCAGTGCTTCCCTAGCGGGAGTAGGCACAGATACGCAGTATTTT.

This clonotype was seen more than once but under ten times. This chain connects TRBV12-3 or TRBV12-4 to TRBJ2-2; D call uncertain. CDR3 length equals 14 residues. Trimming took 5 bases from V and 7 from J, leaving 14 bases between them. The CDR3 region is CASSAGSLIGELFF. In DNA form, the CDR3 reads TGTGCCAGCAGTGCCGGGTCCCTGATCGGGGAGCTGTTTTTT.

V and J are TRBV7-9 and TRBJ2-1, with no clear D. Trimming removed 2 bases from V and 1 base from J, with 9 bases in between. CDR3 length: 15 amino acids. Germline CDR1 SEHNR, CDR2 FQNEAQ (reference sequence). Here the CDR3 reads CASSLSLGSYNEQFF. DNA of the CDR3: TGTGCCAGCAGCTTAAGTCTGGGGTCCTACAATGAGCAGTTCTTC.

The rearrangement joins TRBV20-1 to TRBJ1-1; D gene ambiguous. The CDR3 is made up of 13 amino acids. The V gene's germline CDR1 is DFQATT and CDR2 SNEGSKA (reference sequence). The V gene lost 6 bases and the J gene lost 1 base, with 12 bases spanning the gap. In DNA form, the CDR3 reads TGCAGTGCCCCTAAGGGAAGGAACACTGAAGCTTTCTTT. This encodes CSAPKGRNTEAFF.

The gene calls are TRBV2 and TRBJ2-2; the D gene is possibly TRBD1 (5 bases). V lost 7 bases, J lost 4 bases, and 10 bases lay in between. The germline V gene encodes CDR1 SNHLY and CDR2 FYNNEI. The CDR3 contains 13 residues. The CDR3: CASKLTVTGELFF. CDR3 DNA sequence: TGTGCCAGCAAACTGACAGTCACCGGGGAGCTGTTTTTT.